The 2 T cell receptor beta chains reported below all come from one sample, sequenced in a study of T cell responses to AZD1222 COVID-19 vaccine. TCRdb's copy holds only in-frame clones and misses some; the assay was immunoSEQ multiplex PCR. The sample comprises about 120,000 clones, around 86% of which are singletons, and 2.5% to 3.5% rests with the top ten. The input for sequencing was peripheral blood, taken 28 days after the second AZD1222 dose. The receptors shown here come from an adult who received the AZD1222 COVID-19 vaccine.

The rearrangement uses TRBV4-1 and TRBJ1-3; D not resolved. The CDR3 is made up of 15 amino acids. Trimming removed 4 bases from V and 0 bases from J, with 10 bases in between. Per the germline V gene, CDR1 is MGHRA and CDR2 is YSYEKL. The CDR3 here is CASSPRVSSGNTIYF. CDR3 nucleotides: TGCGCCAGCAGCCCCAGAGTTAGCTCTGGAAACACCATATATTTT.

The J gene is TRBJ1-3, the V gene TRBV7-6; 8 nucleotides align to TRBD1. This CDR3 comprises 15 residues. The germline V gene has CDR1 SGHVS and CDR2 FNYEAQ. The V gene end was trimmed by 5 bases and the J gene end by 2 bases; junction bases not matched to a gene: 5. CDR3 residues: CASSVTTGAGNTIYF. The CDR3 nucleotides are TGTGCCAGCAGCGTTACGACAGGGGCTGGAAACACCATATATTTT.